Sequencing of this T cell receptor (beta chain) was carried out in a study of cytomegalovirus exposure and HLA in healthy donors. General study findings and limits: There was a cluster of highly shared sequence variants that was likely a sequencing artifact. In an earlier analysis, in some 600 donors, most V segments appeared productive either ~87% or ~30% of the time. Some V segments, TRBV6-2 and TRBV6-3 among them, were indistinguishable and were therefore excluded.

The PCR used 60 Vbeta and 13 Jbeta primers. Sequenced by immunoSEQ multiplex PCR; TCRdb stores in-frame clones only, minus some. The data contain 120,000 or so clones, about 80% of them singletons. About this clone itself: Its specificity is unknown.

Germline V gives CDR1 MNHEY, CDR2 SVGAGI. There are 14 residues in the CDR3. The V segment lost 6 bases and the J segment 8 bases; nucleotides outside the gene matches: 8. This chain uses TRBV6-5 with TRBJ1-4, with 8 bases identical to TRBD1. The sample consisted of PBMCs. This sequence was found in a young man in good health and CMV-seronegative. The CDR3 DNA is TGTGCCAGCAGCCTACAGGGGGTTGGAGAAAAACTGTTTTTT. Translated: CASSLQGVGEKLFF.